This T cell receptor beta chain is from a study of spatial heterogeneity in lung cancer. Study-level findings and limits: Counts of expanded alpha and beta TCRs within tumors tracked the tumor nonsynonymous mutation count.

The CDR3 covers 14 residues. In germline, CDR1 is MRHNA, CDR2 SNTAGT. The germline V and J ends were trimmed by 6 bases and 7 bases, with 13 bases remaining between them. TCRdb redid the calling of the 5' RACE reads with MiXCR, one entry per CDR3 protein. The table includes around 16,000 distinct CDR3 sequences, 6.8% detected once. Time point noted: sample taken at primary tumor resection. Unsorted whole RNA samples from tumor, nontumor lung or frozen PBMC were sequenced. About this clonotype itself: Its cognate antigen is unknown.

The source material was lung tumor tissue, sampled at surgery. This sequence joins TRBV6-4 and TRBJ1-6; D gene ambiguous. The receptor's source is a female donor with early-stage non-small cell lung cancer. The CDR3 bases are TGTGCCAGCAGCCCCCTGATGGGGAATTCACCCCTCCACTTT. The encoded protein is CASSPLMGNSPLHF.